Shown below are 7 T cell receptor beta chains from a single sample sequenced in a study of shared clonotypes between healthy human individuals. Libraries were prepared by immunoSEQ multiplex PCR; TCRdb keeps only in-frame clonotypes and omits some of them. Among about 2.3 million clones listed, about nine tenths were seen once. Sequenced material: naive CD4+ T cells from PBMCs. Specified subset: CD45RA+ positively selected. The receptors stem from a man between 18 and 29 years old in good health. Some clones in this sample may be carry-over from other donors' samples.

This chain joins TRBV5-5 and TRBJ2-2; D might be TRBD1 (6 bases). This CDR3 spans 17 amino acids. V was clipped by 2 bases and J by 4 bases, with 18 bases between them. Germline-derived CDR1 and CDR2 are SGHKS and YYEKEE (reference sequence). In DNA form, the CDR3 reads TGTGCCAGCAGCTTCCTGGGGCAGGGGCCTGGCACCGGGGAGCTGTTTTTT. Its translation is CASSFLGQGPGTGELFF.

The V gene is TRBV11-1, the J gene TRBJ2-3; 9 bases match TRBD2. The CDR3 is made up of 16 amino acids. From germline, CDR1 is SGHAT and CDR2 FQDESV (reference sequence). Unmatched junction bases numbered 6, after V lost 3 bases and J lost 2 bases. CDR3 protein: CASSFTSGRYTDTQYF. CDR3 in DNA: TGTGCCAGCAGCTTCACTAGCGGGCGTTACACAGATACGCAGTATTTT.

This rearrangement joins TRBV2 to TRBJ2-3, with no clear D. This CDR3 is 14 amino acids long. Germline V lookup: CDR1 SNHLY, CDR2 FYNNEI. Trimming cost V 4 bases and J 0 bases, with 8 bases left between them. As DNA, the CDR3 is TGTGCCAGCAGTGTAAATTTTAGCACAGATACGCAGTATTTT. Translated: CASSVNFSTDTQYF.

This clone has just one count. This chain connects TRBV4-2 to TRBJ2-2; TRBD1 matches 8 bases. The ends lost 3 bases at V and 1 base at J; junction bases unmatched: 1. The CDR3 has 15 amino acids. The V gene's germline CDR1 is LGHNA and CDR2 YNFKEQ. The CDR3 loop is CASSQGTGNTGELFF. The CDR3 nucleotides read TGTGCCAGCAGCCAGGGGACAGGGAACACCGGGGAGCTGTTTTTT.

The CDR3 loop is CASSWGTGDGKTQYF. In DNA, the CDR3 is TGTGCCAGCAGTTGGGGGACAGGGGATGGAAAGACCCAGTACTTC. V usage is TRBV28 and J usage is TRBJ2-5; 10 bases agree with TRBD1. V was clipped by 4 bases and J by 6 bases; unmatched bases: 8. From germline, CDR1 is MDHEN and CDR2 SYDVKM. The CDR3 totals 15 residues.

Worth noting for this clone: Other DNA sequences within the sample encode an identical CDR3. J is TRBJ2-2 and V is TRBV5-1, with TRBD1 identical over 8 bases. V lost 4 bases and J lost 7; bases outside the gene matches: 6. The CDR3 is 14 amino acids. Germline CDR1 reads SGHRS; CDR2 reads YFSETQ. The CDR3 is CASSEGQGIGELFF. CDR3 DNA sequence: TGCGCCAGCAGCGAAGGACAGGGAATCGGGGAGCTGTTTTTT.

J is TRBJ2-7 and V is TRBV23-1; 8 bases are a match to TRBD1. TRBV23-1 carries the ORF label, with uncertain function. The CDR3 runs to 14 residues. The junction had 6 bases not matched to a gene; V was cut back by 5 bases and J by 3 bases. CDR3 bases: TGCGCCAGCAGTTTCCCGGGACAGGTCTACGAGCAGTACTTC. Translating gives CASSFPGQVYEQYF.